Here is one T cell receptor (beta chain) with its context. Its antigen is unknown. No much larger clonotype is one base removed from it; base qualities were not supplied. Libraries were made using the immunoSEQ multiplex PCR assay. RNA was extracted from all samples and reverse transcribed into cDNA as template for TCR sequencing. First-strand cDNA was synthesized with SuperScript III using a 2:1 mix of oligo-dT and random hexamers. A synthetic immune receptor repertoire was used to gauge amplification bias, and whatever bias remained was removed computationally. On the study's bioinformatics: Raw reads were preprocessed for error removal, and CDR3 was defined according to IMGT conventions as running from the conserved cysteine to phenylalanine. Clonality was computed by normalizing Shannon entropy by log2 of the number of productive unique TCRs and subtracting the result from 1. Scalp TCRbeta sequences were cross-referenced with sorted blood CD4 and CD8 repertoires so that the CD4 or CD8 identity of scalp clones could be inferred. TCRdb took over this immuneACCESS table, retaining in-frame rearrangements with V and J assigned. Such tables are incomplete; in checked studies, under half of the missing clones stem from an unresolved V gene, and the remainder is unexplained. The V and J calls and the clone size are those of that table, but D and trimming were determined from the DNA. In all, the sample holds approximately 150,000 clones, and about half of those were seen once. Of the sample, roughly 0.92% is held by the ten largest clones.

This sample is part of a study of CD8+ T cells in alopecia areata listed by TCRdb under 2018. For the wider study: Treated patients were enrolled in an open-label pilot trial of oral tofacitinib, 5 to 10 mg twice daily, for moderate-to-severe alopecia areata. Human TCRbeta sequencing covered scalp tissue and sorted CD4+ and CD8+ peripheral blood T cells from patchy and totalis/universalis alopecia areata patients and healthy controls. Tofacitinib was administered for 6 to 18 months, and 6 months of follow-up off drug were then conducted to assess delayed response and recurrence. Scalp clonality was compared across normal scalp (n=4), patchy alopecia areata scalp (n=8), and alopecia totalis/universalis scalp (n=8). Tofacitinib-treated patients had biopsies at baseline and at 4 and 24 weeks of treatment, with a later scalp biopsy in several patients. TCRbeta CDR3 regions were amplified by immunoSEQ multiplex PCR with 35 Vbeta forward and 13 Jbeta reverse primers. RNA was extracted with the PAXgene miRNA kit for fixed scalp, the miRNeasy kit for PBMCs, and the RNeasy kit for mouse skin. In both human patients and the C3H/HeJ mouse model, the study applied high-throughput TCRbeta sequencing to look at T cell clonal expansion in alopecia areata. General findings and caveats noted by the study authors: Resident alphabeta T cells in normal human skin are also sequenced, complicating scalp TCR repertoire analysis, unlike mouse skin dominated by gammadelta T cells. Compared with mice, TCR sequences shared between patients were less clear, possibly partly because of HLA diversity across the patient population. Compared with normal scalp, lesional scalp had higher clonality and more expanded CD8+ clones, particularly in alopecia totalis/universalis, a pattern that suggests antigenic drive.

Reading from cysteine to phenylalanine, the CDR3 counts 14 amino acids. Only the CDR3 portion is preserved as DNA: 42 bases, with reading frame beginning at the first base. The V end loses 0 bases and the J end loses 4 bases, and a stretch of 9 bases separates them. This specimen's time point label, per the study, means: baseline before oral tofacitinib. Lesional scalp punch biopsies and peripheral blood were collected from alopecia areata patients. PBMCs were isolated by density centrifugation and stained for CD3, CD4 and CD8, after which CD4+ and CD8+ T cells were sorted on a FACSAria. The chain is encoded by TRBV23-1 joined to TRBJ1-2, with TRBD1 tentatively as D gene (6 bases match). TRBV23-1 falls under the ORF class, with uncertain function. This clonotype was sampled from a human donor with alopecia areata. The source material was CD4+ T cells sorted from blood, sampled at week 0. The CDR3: CASSQSRGGYGYTF. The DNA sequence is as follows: TGCGCCAGCAGTCAATCTAGAGGGGGCTATGGCTACACCTTC.